This T cell receptor (beta chain) came from a study of molecular identifiers for immune sequencing clone quantification. Study summary: RNA from 20,000 or 100,000 naive CD8 cells was split five ways in replicates, with four sequenced.

It was from around 18,000 to 910,000 sorted cells, with 10%, 30% or 50% RNA, that naive CD8 libraries came. Concerning this clonotype: Its antigen is as yet unknown. A junction boundary mismatches the germline segment, possibly from a read error.

In TCRdb, the PCR reads were re-called with MiXCR into one record per CDR3 protein. Counted here are 9,500 to 15,000 distinct CDR3 sequences, about 16% occurring once; the ten biggest clones make up approximately 1.5%. Notes on the study in general: Molecules of identical TCR sharing a barcode could underestimate highly expanded clone sizes. Over 99% of effector molecules, yet under 1% of naive-cell molecules, were held by clones above 20 RNA copies.

Looked up from germline, CDR1 is SQVTM and CDR2 is ANQGSEA. This CDR3 has 13 amino acids. The receptor's source is a human donor in good health. Some libraries in this study had Jurkat cell RNA spiked in. Input material: naive CD8+ T cells from blood, with Jurkat cell RNA spiked in. The subset was: FACS-sorted CD8+CD4-CCR7+CD45RA+ naive T cells. The gene calls are TRBV29-1 and TRBJ2-6, with D tentatively TRBD1 or TRBD2 (5 bases each). The CDR3 sequence is CGVAQSGGNVLTF. In DNA, the CDR3 is TGCGGCGTTGCCCAATCTGGGGGCAACGTCCTGACTTTC. The variable domain in full, completed from reference TRBV29-1 and TRBJ2-6, reads SAVISQKPSRDICQRGTSLTIQCQVDSQVTMMFWYRQQPGQSLTLIATANQGSEATYESGFVIDKFPISRPNLTFSTLTVSNMSPEDSSIYLCGVAQSGGNVLTFGAGSRLTVL.